Below, 28 T cell receptor beta chains from the same sample are listed, as sequenced in a study of T-cell reconstitution after alpha-beta-depleted transplantation in children. Study-wide points: Among T cells one year after transplant, newly produced cells accounted for most counts and diversity.

No cognate antigen is known for these TCRs. The TCRbeta library incorporated unique molecular identifiers. TCRdb redid the calling of the PCR reads with MiXCR, one entry per CDR3 protein. Altogether some 300,000 distinct CDR3 sequences are present, about 7.3% being singletons, with the ten largest covering around 10%. This material consisted of peripheral blood, taken 360 days after TCRalphabeta/CD19-depleted stem cell transplant. The receptors come from a female patient aged 2 to 10 who had a stem cell transplant for Fanconi anemia, so the T cells may come from the graft donor.

This clonotype was counted a few times. This chain connects TRBV7-8 to TRBJ1-4; a weak D match, TRBD1 (6 bases). V was clipped by 1 base and J by 4 bases, with 13 bases between them. The CDR3 has 16 amino acids. Germline values: CDR1 SGHVS, CDR2 FQNEAQ. CDR3 amino acids: CASSLGLTGINEKLFF. DNA for the CDR3: TGTGCCAGCAGCTTAGGCCTTACAGGGATTAATGAAAAACTGTTTTTT.

This clonotype was found a few times. V and J are TRBV6-2 or TRBV6-3 and TRBJ1-5, with TRBD1 as a possible D gene (6 bases). The CDR3 length is 13 residues. V lost 7 bases to trimming and J lost 4 bases, with 11 bases between them. Germline CDR1 is MNHEY and CDR2 is SVGEGT. CDR3 sequence: CASTLQGNQPQHF. The DNA of the CDR3 is TGTGCCAGCACTCTTCAGGGGAATCAGCCCCAGCATTTT.

This clonotype was counted many times. The genes are TRBV11-2 and TRBJ1-1; 8 positions match TRBD1. Germline assignment: CDR1 SGHAT and CDR2 FQNNGV. There are 15 residues in the CDR3. V lost 2 bases, J lost 6 bases, and 8 bases stayed unmatched. Here the CDR3 DNA reads TGTGCCAGCAGCTTAACCCAGGGGGCTTTCCCTGAAGCTTTCTTT. Translating gives CASSLTQGAFPEAFF. The full variable domain, in which reference TRBV11-2 and TRBJ1-1 provide the parts outside the CDR3, is EAGVAQSPRYKIIEKRQSVAFWCNPISGHATLYWYQQILGQGPKLLIQFQNNGVVDDSQLPKDRFSAERLKGVDSTLKIQPAKLEDSAVYLCASSLTQGAFPEAFFGQGTRLTVV.

This clonotype came up many times. The V gene is TRBV20-1, the J gene TRBJ2-7, with D perhaps matching TRBD2 (5 bases). This CDR3 is built from 13 residues. CDR1 is DFQATT and CDR2 is SNEGSKA in the germline V gene (reference sequence). Trimming removed 3 bases from V and 3 bases from J, with 12 bases in between. The CDR3 reads CSASPEGFYEQYV. The CDR3, as DNA: TGCAGTGCTAGTCCAGAGGGATTCTACGAGCAGTACGTC.

This clonotype was detected a few times. This sequence joins TRBV20-1 and TRBJ2-7, with a possible D match to TRBD1 (6 bases). This CDR3 spans 16 amino acids. Germline loops: CDR1 DFQATT, CDR2 SNEGSKA (reference sequence). The ends were cut back, 3 bases at V and 3 bases at J, with 21 bases in the middle. CDR3 in DNA: TGCAGTGCTAGCTCAGGGGCGACAAGTGGCGGCTACGAGCAGTACTTC. This codes for CSASSGATSGGYEQYF.

This clonotype has a count of ten or more. J is TRBJ2-1 and V is TRBV20-1, with 9 nucleotides matching TRBD2. From germline, CDR1 is DFQATT and CDR2 SNEGSKA (reference sequence). This CDR3 has 13 residues. J gave up 9 bases and V 3 bases, and 6 bases lay outside the gene matches. The CDR3 DNA follows: TGCAGTGCTAGTGGCGGGGGGGGACTTGAGCAGTTCTTC. Amino acid sequence: CSASGGGGLEQFF.

To note about this clonotype: A single base separates this from a much larger clone, so it may be a read error. V is TRBV20-1 and J is TRBJ1-1, with D perhaps TRBD1 (6 bases). This CDR3 contains 11 residues. Germline V gene data show CDR1 as DFQATT and CDR2 as SNEGSKA (reference sequence). The CDR3 region has the DNA TGCAGTGCCACAGGGAACACTGAAGTTTTCTTT. Translating gives CSATGNTEVFF.

This clonotype was recorded many times. The chain employs TRBV15 and TRBJ2-3, with no clear D. The germline gives CDR1 LNHNV, CDR2 YYDKDF (reference sequence). Trimming removed 3 bases at V and 10 bases at J, with 17 bases between. CDR3 size: 14 residues. The CDR3: CATSSRDSPAPQYF. The CDR3 DNA follows: TGTGCCACCAGCAGTCGAGATAGCCCAGCCCCGCAGTATTTT.

This clonotype was seen many times. The rearrangement links TRBV20-1 to TRBJ2-1, with TRBD2 as a possible D gene (5 bases). The CDR3 runs 12 residues. CDR1 DFQATT and CDR2 SNEGSKA come from the germline V gene (reference sequence). Trimming cost V 8 bases and J 7 bases, with 15 bases left between them. The CDR3 DNA is TGCAGTACGAGTCCGGGAAGGAATGAGCAGTTCTTC. This gives the protein CSTSPGRNEQFF.

This clonotype appeared many times. The chain employs TRBV6-5 and TRBJ2-7; 8 bases map to TRBD1. Germline trimming cut 2 bases from V and 2 bases from J; bases unmatched to any gene: 2. The CDR3 runs 14 residues. Germline lookup yields CDR1 MNHEY and CDR2 SVGAGI. The CDR3 nucleotides are TGTGCCAGCAGTTACCAGGGACAGGCCTACGAGCAGTACTTC. Encoded protein: CASSYQGQAYEQYF.

The V and J genes are TRBV6-5 and TRBJ1-2; D possibly corresponds to TRBD1 (5 bases). Germline CDR1 and CDR2: MNHEY and SVGAGI. V shed 5 bases and J shed 3 bases, with 7 bases lying between them. The CDR3 spans 12 residues. The CDR3 reads CASSRGDYGYTF. In nucleotides, the CDR3 is TGTGCCAGCAGTCGAGGGGACTATGGCTACACCTTC.

This chain uses TRBV2 with TRBJ1-5, with D possibly TRBD1 on 6 matching bases. V was clipped by 2 bases and J by 4 bases, with 21 bases between them. Germline CDR1 is SNHLY and CDR2 is FYNNEI. The CDR3 loop spans 18 amino acids. CDR3 in DNA: TGTGCCAGCAGTGAATCTCCCACCGACAGGCGCAATAATCAGCCCCAGCATTTT. It translates to CASSESPTDRRNNQPQHF.

At least ten counts were recorded for this clonotype. The chain employs TRBV7-9 and TRBJ1-1, with D unresolved. The ends were cut back, 5 bases at V and 11 bases at J, with 15 bases in the middle. CDR1 SEHNR and CDR2 FQNEAQ come from the germline V gene (reference sequence). The CDR3 is 12 amino acids. CDR3 sequence (DNA): TGTGCCAGCAGCCCCGGGCCCTTTGAGGCTTTCTTT. Translating it yields CASSPGPFEAFF.

This clonotype occurred many times. The genes are TRBV10-3 and TRBJ2-7, with 7 bases that match TRBD1. Germline V CDR1 and CDR2: ENHRY, SYGVKD. The length of the CDR3 is 14 residues. V shed 5 bases and J 4 bases; nucleotides not matched to a gene: 8. For the CDR3, the DNA is TGTGCCATCAGTTACATGACAGGGAAATACGAGCAGTACTTC. Residues: CAISYMTGKYEQYF.

This clonotype was counted at least ten times. The rearrangement uses TRBV24-1 and TRBJ2-3; D remains ambiguous. The CDR3 totals 15 residues. Germline CDR1 reads KGHDR; CDR2 reads SFDVKD. V lost 1 base and J 7 bases, leaving 14 bases between the germline ends. This CDR3 reads CATSDFLDGSNTQYF. DNA for the CDR3: TGTGCCACCAGTGATTTTTTGGACGGCAGTAATACGCAGTATTTT.

Only a few counts were recorded for this clonotype. V gene TRBV10-3 combines with J gene TRBJ1-6; no clear D. CDR1 ENHRY and CDR2 SYGVKD come from the germline V gene. This CDR3 has 15 residues. V dropped 6 bases and J dropped 7 bases, with 16 bases sitting between them. CDR3 DNA sequence: TGTGCCATCAGGGAGGGCCCCTACCTAAATTCACCCCTCCACTTT. Amino acids: CAIREGPYLNSPLHF.

This clonotype was counted ten times or more. This sequence joins TRBV15 and TRBJ2-5; D is unresolved. Germline assignment: CDR1 LNHNV and CDR2 YYDKDF (reference sequence). The V gene lost 3 bases and the J gene lost 4 bases, with 12 bases spanning the gap. This CDR3 has 14 residues. The CDR3 nucleotides are TGTGCCACCAGCAGTTCTGGTACGGGAGAGACCCAGTACTTC. It encodes CATSSSGTGETQYF.

V gene TRBV11-1 combines with J gene TRBJ2-2, with D tentatively TRBD2 (6 bases). The CDR3 runs 16 residues. Trimming left V 4 bases short and J 3 bases short, with 15 bases between. The germline CDR1 and CDR2 sequences are SGHAT and FQDESV (reference sequence). The CDR3 region has the DNA TGTGCCAGCAGCTCCCTTTGGAGGGAGGACACCGGGGAGCTGTTTTTT. It is translated as CASSSLWREDTGELFF.

This clonotype was seen ten or more times. One junction end disagrees with the germline gene, perhaps due to a read error. This chain joins TRBV7-7 and TRBJ2-1; TRBD2 is a possible D gene (5 bases). The CDR3 runs 13 residues. The germline gives CDR1 SSHAT, CDR2 FNYEAQ (reference sequence). CDR3 DNA sequence: TGTGCCAGCAGCCTAGCCCCTTACAATGAGCAGTTCTTC. Residues: CASSLAPYNEQFF.

This clonotype came up many times. This chain links TRBV7-9 with TRBJ2-1; 9 bases are a match to TRBD1. CDR1 and CDR2 from the germline V gene are SEHNR and FQNEAQ (reference sequence). The CDR3 runs to 13 residues. V trimming: 5 bases; J trimming: 13 bases; junction bases outside the gene matches: 9. The CDR3 loop is CASSPDRGSGQFF. For the CDR3, the DNA is TGTGCCAGCAGCCCCGACAGGGGGTCTGGTCAGTTCTTC.

This clonotype has just a few counts. The chain is built from TRBV28 and TRBJ2-7; weak D call: TRBD1 (5 bases). Germline lookup yields CDR1 MDHEN and CDR2 SYDVKM. The CDR3 runs to 16 residues. The V and J ends lost 7 bases and 0 bases respectively, with 19 bases between them. As DNA, the CDR3 is TGTGCCAGCATTCCGATCCGCAGGGTAAACTCCTACGAGCAGTACTTC. Translating gives CASIPIRRVNSYEQYF.

This clonotype was counted ten times or more. The rearrangement uses TRBV6-5 and TRBJ2-2, with unresolved D. CDR1 and CDR2 (germline): MNHEY, SVGAGI. The CDR3 is made up of 13 amino acids. V was trimmed by 5 bases and J by 6 bases, leaving 10 bases between them. CDR3 residues: CASSPTAPGELFF. For the CDR3, the DNA is TGTGCCAGCAGTCCTACAGCGCCCGGGGAGCTGTTTTTT.

This clonotype was observed many times. The chain combines TRBV10-3 with TRBJ2-3, with 7 bases identical to TRBD2. Germline values: CDR1 ENHRY, CDR2 SYGVKD. The J segment lost 0 bases and the V segment lost 6 bases, leaving 3 bases of the junction unmatched. The CDR3 totals 14 residues. The CDR3 protein is CAISLADSTDTQYF. CDR3 sequence (DNA): TGTGCCATCAGCCTAGCGGATAGCACAGATACGCAGTATTTT.

This clonotype came up many times. The rearrangement joins TRBV7-2 to TRBJ2-5; D ambiguous. Per the germline V gene, CDR1 is SGHTA and CDR2 is FQGNSA. V was trimmed by 1 base and J by 0 bases, leaving 12 bases between them. The CDR3 runs to 16 residues. CDR3 region: CASSLDGNWYQETQYF. CDR3 bases: TGTGCCAGCAGCTTAGACGGAAATTGGTACCAAGAGACCCAGTACTTC. The entire variable domain, with the rest obtained from reference TRBV7-2 and TRBJ2-5, is as follows: GAGVSQSPSNKVTEKGKDVELRCDPISGHTALYWYRQSLGQGLEFLIYFQGNSAPDKSGLPSDRFSAERTGGSVSTLTIQRTQQEDSAVYLCASSLDGNWYQETQYFGPGTRLLVL.

This clonotype came up many times. In nucleotides, the CDR3 is TGTGCCAGCAGCTCCAGGGTAGTCGATGGCTACACCTTC. Translating it yields CASSSRVVDGYTF. The rearrangement uses TRBV12-3 or TRBV12-4 and TRBJ1-2; weak D call: TRBD1 (5 bases). Trimming pared 6 bases from V and 6 bases from J, leaving 14 bases between. CDR3 length: 13 residues.

This CDR3 is CASSLREPNYGYTF. The CDR3 DNA reads TGTGCCAGCTCTCTCAGGGAACCCAACTATGGCTACACCTTC. The V call is TRBV18, the J call TRBJ1-2, with a possible D match to TRBD1 (5 bases). The V end lost 6 bases, the J end lost 2 bases, and 13 bases lay between the germline ends. The CDR3 length is 14 residues. Germline assignment: CDR1 KGHSH and CDR2 LQKENI.

The chain uses TRBV30 and TRBJ2-7; D remains unclear. CDR1 GTSNPN and CDR2 SVGIG come from the germline V gene (reference sequence). V shed 0 bases and J shed 7 bases, with 19 bases lying between them. The CDR3 loop spans 15 amino acids. The CDR3: CAWSVGNAGGEEQYF. Here the CDR3 DNA reads TGTGCCTGGAGTGTAGGTAATGCAGGTGGTGAAGAGCAGTACTTC. Based on the CDR3 plus reference TRBV30 and TRBJ2-7, the full variable domain is SQTIHQWPATLVQPVGSPLSLECTVEGTSNPNLYWYRQAAGRGLQLLFYSVGIGQISSEVPQNLSASRPQDRQFILSSKKLLLSDSGFYLCAWSVGNAGGEEQYFGPGTRLTVT.

The CDR3 reads CSARQGTYYGYTF. CDR3 nucleotides: TGCAGTGCTAGACAGGGCACCTACTATGGCTACACCTTC. V is TRBV20-1 and J is TRBJ1-2; weak D call: TRBD1 (5 bases). CDR3 length equals 13 residues. Trimming removed 2 bases from V and 3 bases from J, with 10 bases in between. The germline V gene encodes CDR1 DFQATT and CDR2 SNEGSKA (reference sequence).